Each of the 14 T cell receptor beta chains below was sequenced from the same sample in a study of Graves' ophthalmopathy and Graves' hyperthyroidism. Amplifying from RNA transcripts, the study obtained TCR beta CDR3 regions. The first-round RT-PCR employed HTBI primers together with the Qiagen OneStep RT-PCR kit. A multiplex PCR was then performed as the second round. Each CDR3 protein is one row after TCRdb ran MiXCR on the multiplex PCR reads. Among 240,000 or so distinct CDR3 sequences listed, around 45% were seen once. The sequencing sample was made of peripheral blood. These receptors were collected from an adult man with Graves' ophthalmopathy.

This clonotype showed up many times. The chain recombines TRBV2 with TRBJ1-6; 7 bases agree with TRBD1. This CDR3 contains 15 residues. Losses at the gene ends were 8 bases for V and 6 bases for J; bases not matched to a gene: 10. CDR1 and CDR2 (germline): SNHLY, FYNNEI. This CDR3 reads CASLGSGTVNSPLHF. The DNA for the CDR3 is TGTGCCAGCTTAGGTTCCGGGACAGTTAATTCACCCCTCCACTTT.

This clonotype was observed at least ten times. The V call is TRBV10-3, the J call TRBJ1-6; D remains ambiguous. Trimming cost V 4 bases and J 10 bases, with 8 bases left between them. The CDR3 runs 12 residues. Per germline, CDR1 ENHRY and CDR2 SYGVKD. CDR3 residues: CAISAPLSPLHF. The CDR3 bases are TGTGCCATCAGTGCACCTTTATCACCCCTCCACTTT.

This chain links TRBV29-1 with TRBJ2-7; D is uncertain. Trimming took 2 bases from V and 9 from J, leaving 11 bases between them. CDR3 length: 11 amino acids. The germline V gene has CDR1 SQVTM and CDR2 ANQGSEA. The CDR3 here is CSVESGRGQYF. CDR3 nucleotides: TGCAGCGTTGAATCCGGGCGAGGGCAGTACTTC.

This clonotype came up a few times. The V gene is TRBV11-2, the J gene TRBJ2-5; 12 bases fit TRBD2. Trimming cost V 2 bases and J 5 bases; bases outside gene matches: 6. CDR1 is SGHAT, CDR2 FQNNGV, per germline. This CDR3 is built from 16 residues. Written as DNA, the CDR3 is TGTGCCAGCAGCTTACTAGCGGGAGGGCTGAGGGAGACCCAGTACTTC. This gives the protein CASSLLAGGLRETQYF.

This clonotype was detected a few times. The chain recombines TRBV6-5 with TRBJ1-6; TRBD1 might be the D (5 bases). The V and J ends lost 10 bases and 7 bases respectively, with 14 bases between them. Germline CDR1 and CDR2: MNHEY and SVGAGI. The CDR3 covers 13 residues. The CDR3 region has the DNA TGTGCCACCCGGGACGGACTAAATTCACCCCTCCACTTT. Translating it yields CATRDGLNSPLHF.

The rearrangement links TRBV7-9 to TRBJ1-4; D is unclear. The CDR3 has 13 residues. Germline lookup yields CDR1 SEHNR and CDR2 FQNEAQ (reference sequence). Trimming took off 3 bases at V and 7 bases at J, with 9 bases between the two ends. CDR3 residues: CASSFQSREKLFF. CDR3 nucleotide sequence: TGTGCCAGCAGCTTTCAGAGCCGTGAAAAACTGTTTTTT.

A remark on this clonotype: A much bigger clone sits one base away, suggesting this may be a read error. The chain couples TRBV29-1 to TRBJ2-5; TRBD2 aligns across 7 bases. Germline CDR1 SQVTM, CDR2 ANQGSEA. The CDR3 sequence is 14 residues long. With V trimmed by 4 bases and J by 5 bases, 10 bases remained unmatched. The CDR3 here is CSVAGGGLHETQYF. CDR3 in DNA: TGCAGCGTTGCGGGGGGAGGCCTCCACGAGACCCAGTACTTC.

V and J are TRBV2 and TRBJ1-1; D possibly corresponds to TRBD1 (6 bases). CDR3 size: 15 residues. Deletions cut 5 bases from V and 4 bases from J, with 17 bases between. Germline assignment: CDR1 SNHLY and CDR2 FYNNEI. CDR3 DNA sequence: TGTGCCAGCAGTTTATTCGCAGGGGTGGGCACTGAAGCTTTCTTT. Amino acid sequence: CASSLFAGVGTEAFF.

This clonotype appeared a few times. The chain carries TRBV10-3 and TRBJ2-6; D remains ambiguous. V gave up 0 bases and J gave up 1 base, with 4 bases separating them. The germline CDR1 and CDR2 sequences are ENHRY and SYGVKD. This CDR3 spans 15 amino acids. CDR3 in DNA: TGTGCCATCAGTGAGTCAGGGTCTGGGGCCAACGTCCTGACTTTC. It specifies CAISESGSGANVLTF.

The chain employs TRBV10-3 and TRBJ1-1, with D unclear. Germline V lookup: CDR1 ENHRY, CDR2 SYGVKD. V lost 0 bases and J 3 bases, leaving 5 bases between the germline ends. This CDR3 region has 13 residues. The CDR3 sequence: CAISESWDTEAFF. CDR3 DNA sequence: TGTGCCATCAGTGAGTCTTGGGACACTGAAGCTTTCTTT.

The J gene is TRBJ2-5, the V gene TRBV4-1; a possible D gene is TRBD2 (6 bases). V was shortened by 1 base and J by 5 bases, with 8 bases between the two germline ends. The CDR3 consists of 13 residues. Per the germline V gene, CDR1 is MGHRA and CDR2 is YSYEKL. CDR3 coding DNA: TGCGCCAGCAGCCAAGCGGGAGCGGAGACCCAGTACTTC. Protein: CASSQAGAETQYF.

The J gene is TRBJ2-7, the V gene TRBV20-1; 10 bases are shared with TRBD1. Trimming cost V 4 bases and J 4 bases; bases outside gene matches: 4. CDR1 and CDR2 (germline): DFQATT, SNEGSKA (reference sequence). CDR3 size: 13 residues. CDR3 protein: CSATGQGFYEQYF. Written as DNA, the CDR3 is TGCAGTGCTACGGGACAGGGGTTTTACGAGCAGTACTTC.

This clonotype was detected only once. The chain employs TRBV20-1 and TRBJ2-3, with D hard to call. There are 12 residues in the CDR3. Germline assignment: CDR1 DFQATT and CDR2 SNEGSKA (reference sequence). V was shortened by 0 bases and J by 0 bases, with 1 base between the two germline ends. The CDR3 sequence: CSARESTDTQYF. The DNA for the CDR3 is TGCAGTGCTAGAGAGAGCACAGATACGCAGTATTTT.

A few counts support this clonotype. V gene TRBV24-1 combines with J gene TRBJ1-4; a possible D gene is TRBD1 (5 bases). Germline V gene data show CDR1 as KGHDR and CDR2 as SFDVKD. CDR3 length: 13 residues. The CDR3 DNA follows: TGTGCAATTCCGCGCAGGGTAAATGAAAAACTGTTTTTT. Translated: CAIPRRVNEKLFF.